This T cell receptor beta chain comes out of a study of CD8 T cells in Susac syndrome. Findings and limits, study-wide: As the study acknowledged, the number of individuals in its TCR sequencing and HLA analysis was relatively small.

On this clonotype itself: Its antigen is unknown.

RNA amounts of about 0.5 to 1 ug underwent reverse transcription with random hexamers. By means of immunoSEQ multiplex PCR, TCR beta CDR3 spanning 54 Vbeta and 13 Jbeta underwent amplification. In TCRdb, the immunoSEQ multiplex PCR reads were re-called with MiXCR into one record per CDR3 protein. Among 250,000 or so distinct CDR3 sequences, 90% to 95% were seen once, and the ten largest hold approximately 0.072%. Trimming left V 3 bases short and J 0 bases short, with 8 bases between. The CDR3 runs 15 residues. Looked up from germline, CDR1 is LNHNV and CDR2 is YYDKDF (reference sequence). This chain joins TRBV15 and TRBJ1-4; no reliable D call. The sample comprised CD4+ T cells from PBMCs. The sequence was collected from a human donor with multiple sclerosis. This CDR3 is CATSRDWTTNEKLFF. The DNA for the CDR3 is TGTGCCACCAGCAGGGATTGGACAACTAATGAAAAACTGTTTTTT.